One sample yielded the 28 T cell receptor beta chains listed below, sequenced in a study of identical twins. Via MiXCR, TCRdb re-called the 5' RACE reads, giving one row per CDR3 protein. Of about 430,000 distinct CDR3 sequences in the sample, 15% to 20% are singletons; the top ten hold 12%. The specimen sequenced was naive T cells sorted from blood. The receptors shown here come from a man aged 50 to 59 in good health.

In this sample, this clonotype turned up a few times. CDR3 bases: TGTGCCACCAGCAGAGATTGGACAGGGGGCGAGCAGTACTTC. Protein product: CATSRDWTGGEQYF. The chain links TRBV15 to TRBJ2-7; 10 bases fit TRBD1. CDR1 is LNHNV, CDR2 YYDKDF, per germline (reference sequence). V lost 0 bases, J lost 6 bases, and 2 bases stayed unmatched. The CDR3 sequence is 14 residues long.

This clonotype appeared a few times. The chain uses TRBV10-3 and TRBJ2-5; 9 bases fit TRBD1. The CDR3 is made up of 14 amino acids. Germline CDR1 reads ENHRY; CDR2 reads SYGVKD. The ends lost 10 bases at V and 5 bases at J; junction bases unmatched: 11. The CDR3 DNA is TGTGCCACCCAAGACGGACAGGGGAAGGAGACCCAGTACTTC. Its translation is CATQDGQGKETQYF.

The chain recombines TRBV5-1 with TRBJ2-2; D gene uncertain. V gave up 4 bases and J gave up 3 bases, with 10 bases separating them. The V gene's germline CDR1 is SGHRS and CDR2 YFSETQ. The CDR3 sequence is 14 residues long. CDR3 in amino acids: CASSPRLDTGELFF. The CDR3 DNA follows: TGCGCCAGCAGCCCCCGGCTCGACACCGGGGAGCTGTTTTTT.

This clonotype was observed many times. The chain is built from TRBV29-1 and TRBJ2-1; 7 bases match TRBD1. CDR1 SQVTM and CDR2 ANQGSEA come from the germline V gene. The junction had 13 bases not matched to a gene; V was cut back by 7 bases and J by 4 bases. The CDR3 consists of 15 residues. The CDR3 here is CSAGIGDSQYNEQFF. The DNA of the CDR3 is TGCAGCGCCGGAATTGGGGACAGCCAATACAATGAGCAGTTCTTC.

The chain carries TRBV11-2 and TRBJ2-2; 7 nucleotides match TRBD2. This CDR3 has 16 residues. Trimming took 6 bases from V and 4 from J; bases not matched to a gene: 11. The germline V gene encodes CDR1 SGHAT and CDR2 FQNNGV. For the CDR3, the DNA is TGTGCCAGCAGTCCGGGGCTAGCGGTCTTCACCGGGGAGCTGTTTTTT. Translating it yields CASSPGLAVFTGELFF.

This chain links TRBV3-1 with TRBJ2-7; D is unresolved. This CDR3 is built from 14 residues. Germline V gene data show CDR1 as LGHDT and CDR2 as YNNKEL (reference sequence). V shed 0 bases and J shed 3 bases, with 9 bases lying between them. The CDR3 loop reads CASSQDVSSYEQYF. As DNA, the CDR3 is TGTGCCAGCAGCCAAGACGTCAGCAGCTACGAGCAGTACTTC.

This clonotype appeared a few times. V and J are TRBV7-2 and TRBJ2-3, with 12 bases matching TRBD2. Looked up from germline, CDR1 is SGHTA and CDR2 is FQGNSA. V trimming: 1 base; J trimming: 5 bases; junction bases outside the gene matches: 4. This CDR3 contains 16 residues. CDR3 nucleotide sequence: TGTGCCAGCAGCTTAGAGCTAGCGGGAGGGGGAGATACGCAGTATTTT. Encoded protein: CASSLELAGGGDTQYF.

This chain connects TRBV18 to TRBJ2-5; no firm D call. V was trimmed by 2 bases and J by 1 base, leaving 8 bases between them. The CDR3 sequence is 14 residues long. Germline lookup yields CDR1 KGHSH and CDR2 LQKENI. The CDR3 spells CASSPRVSQETQYF. In nucleotides, the CDR3 is TGTGCCAGCTCACCAAGAGTCAGCCAAGAGACCCAGTACTTC.

J is TRBJ2-7 and V is TRBV12-3 or TRBV12-4; 9 bases map to TRBD2. The CDR3 sequence is 15 residues long. V gave up 5 bases and J gave up 2 bases; unmatched junction bases: 7. As DNA, the CDR3 is TGTGCCAGCAGTATCCCGGGACTAGCCACCTACGAGCAGTACTTC. Its translation is CASSIPGLATYEQYF.

CDR3 bases: TGCGCCAGCAGCCAAGTCCCATTCCAAGAGACCCAGTACTTC. This sequence encodes CASSQVPFQETQYF. The V and J genes are TRBV4-1 and TRBJ2-5, with D hard to call. The length of the CDR3 is 14 residues. With 1 base removed from V and 1 base from J, the gap between germline ends came to 7 bases. Per germline, CDR1 MGHRA and CDR2 YSYEKL.

This clonotype showed up many times. The genes are TRBV6-2 or TRBV6-3 and TRBJ2-2, with TRBD1 matching 9 bases. Trimming at V came to 4 bases and at J to 6 bases, leaving 9 bases not matched to a gene. The CDR3 length is 16 residues. The germline V gene has CDR1 MNHEY and CDR2 SVGEGT. CDR3 sequence (DNA): TGTGCCAGCAGTTTCCTCGGGACAGGGCCAGCCGGGGAGCTGTTTTTT. The encoded protein is CASSFLGTGPAGELFF.

The CDR3 nucleotides read TGTGCCAGCAGTTCCTTGGGAGGGACCCCCTTTAGGGAGACCCAGTACTTC. It yields the protein CASSSLGGTPFRETQYF. The chain carries TRBV6-5 and TRBJ2-5, with 7 positions matching TRBD2. CDR1 MNHEY and CDR2 SVGAGI come from the germline V gene. Trimming cost V 4 bases and J 5 bases; bases outside gene matches: 16. This CDR3 comprises 17 residues.

About this clonotype itself: A much larger clone lies a single base off, so this may be a read error. The genes are TRBV7-2 and TRBJ2-7, with 8 bases matching TRBD1. The CDR3 runs to 14 residues. Germline V gives CDR1 SGHTA, CDR2 FQGNSA. CDR3 in amino acids: CVSSTGDRRYEQYF. The DNA of the CDR3 is TGTGTCAGCAGCACAGGGGACAGGAGGTACGAGCAGTACTTC. The full variable domain, in which reference TRBV7-2 and TRBJ2-7 provide the parts outside the CDR3, is GAGVSQSPSNKVTEKGKDVELRCDPISGHTALYWYRQSLGQGLEFLIYFQGNSAPDKSGLPSDRFSAERTGGSVSTLTIQRTQQEDSAVYLCVSSTGDRRYEQYFGPGTRLTVT.

This clonotype was observed a handful of times. V is TRBV12-3 or TRBV12-4 and J is TRBJ2-2; D remains ambiguous. The ends were cut back, 6 bases at V and 2 bases at J, with 10 bases in the middle. The CDR3 extends over 14 amino acids. CDR3 bases: TGTGCCAGCAGACCGGACGGCAACACCGGGGAGCTGTTTTTT. It codes for CASRPDGNTGELFF.

The chain joins TRBV27 to TRBJ2-4; 7 nucleotides match TRBD2. The germline gives CDR1 MNHEY, CDR2 SMNVEV (reference sequence). This CDR3 contains 14 residues. Losses at the gene ends were 4 bases for V and 4 bases for J; bases not matched to a gene: 4. CDR3 nucleotide sequence: TGTGCCAGCAGTTCTTGGGGGGGGAAAAACATTCAGTACTTC. As protein: CASSSWGGKNIQYF.

This clonotype has only one observation. One base away lies a much larger clone, so this may be a sequencing read error. V usage is TRBV20-1 and J usage is TRBJ1-5, with D maybe TRBD1 (5 bases). The CDR3 sequence is 13 residues long. Germline lookup yields CDR1 DFQATT and CDR2 SNEGSKA (reference sequence). The CDR3 DNA reads TGCAGTGCTGCACAGGCCAGCAATCGGCCCCAGCATTTT. It codes for CSAAQASNRPQHF.

The table lists this clonotype with a few counts. The chain is built from TRBV12-3 or TRBV12-4 and TRBJ2-3; perhaps TRBD1 as D (5 bases). The CDR3 has 14 amino acids. Trimming took off 3 bases at V and 0 bases at J, with 7 bases between the two ends. The CDR3 is CASSFGHSTDTQYF. CDR3 sequence (DNA): TGTGCCAGCAGTTTTGGACATAGCACAGATACGCAGTATTTT.

Ten or more counts support this clonotype. This chain links TRBV12-3 or TRBV12-4 with TRBJ2-3; TRBD1 might be the D (6 bases). The CDR3 is 14 amino acids. The ends were cut back, 6 bases at V and 1 base at J, with 11 bases in the middle. DNA of the CDR3: TGTGCCAGCAGGACACAGGGCCGCACAGATACGCAGTATTTT. It codes for CASRTQGRTDTQYF.

The chain has TRBV4-3 and TRBJ2-4; perhaps TRBD2 as D (6 bases). The CDR3 consists of 17 residues. With 2 bases removed from V and 5 bases from J, the gap between germline ends came to 19 bases. Germline loops: CDR1 LGHNA, CDR2 YSLEER. CDR3 DNA sequence: TGCGCCAGCAGCCAAAGGGTGTGGGGGGAGAGGGAAAACATTCAGTACTTC. Encoded protein: CASSQRVWGERENIQYF.

CDR3 in DNA: TGCGCCAGCAGCTTGGAAAGGGCGTTATATGGCTACACCTTC. Amino acid sequence: CASSLERALYGYTF. The V call is TRBV5-1, the J call TRBJ1-2; D remains ambiguous. V lost 0 bases to trimming and J lost 5 bases, with 11 bases between them. Per germline, CDR1 SGHRS and CDR2 YFSETQ. The CDR3 is made up of 14 amino acids.

There are a few counts of this clonotype. This sequence joins TRBV29-1 and TRBJ1-2; 7 nucleotides line up with TRBD1. CDR3 length: 14 residues. The V and J ends lost 5 bases and 5 bases, in that order; junction bases with no gene match: 11. Per germline, CDR1 SQVTM and CDR2 ANQGSEA. The DNA of the CDR3 is TGCAGCGTTCGGGGTATGACAGGGTTATATGGCTACACCTTC. Translating gives CSVRGMTGLYGYTF. Full variable domain (rest looked up from reference TRBV29-1 and TRBJ1-2): SAVISQKPSRDICQRGTSLTIQCQVDSQVTMMFWYRQQPGQSLTLIATANQGSEATYESGFVIDKFPISRPNLTFSTLTVSNMSPEDSSIYLCSVRGMTGLYGYTFGSGTRLTVV.

This chain links TRBV20-1 with TRBJ2-1; the D call may be TRBD1 or TRBD2 (5 bases each). The V and J ends lost 5 bases and 2 bases respectively, with 13 bases between them. Germline V gene data show CDR1 as DFQATT and CDR2 as SNEGSKA (reference sequence). The CDR3 consists of 14 residues. As DNA, the CDR3 is TGCAGTGCTGTGGGACCGGGAACCTACAATGAGCAGTTCTTC. Translation gives CSAVGPGTYNEQFF.

This clonotype was picked up a small number of times. The chain couples TRBV6-1 to TRBJ1-5; maybe TRBD1 (5 bases). V lost 5 bases, J lost 0 bases, and 17 bases lay in between. The V gene's germline CDR1 is MNHNS and CDR2 SASEGT. The CDR3 covers 17 residues. The DNA for the CDR3 is TGTGCCAGCAGTCCGGGACCCGTCGGGTATAGCAATCAGCCCCAGCATTTT. This gives the protein CASSPGPVGYSNQPQHF.

There are a few counts of this clonotype. The J gene is TRBJ1-1, the V gene TRBV12-3 or TRBV12-4, with a tentative D call TRBD1 (5 bases). The CDR3 has 12 amino acids. The V gene lost 5 bases and the J gene lost 6 bases, with 10 bases spanning the gap. The CDR3 DNA is TGTGCCAGCAGTCTTCACAGGCCTGAAGCTTTCTTT. It specifies CASSLHRPEAFF.

The chain's CDR3 is CATSRGGGGADTQYF. The CDR3 DNA is TGTGCCACCAGCAGGGGCGGTGGGGGTGCAGATACGCAGTATTTT. The chain carries TRBV15 and TRBJ2-3; D assignment may be TRBD1 or TRBD2 (5 bases each). V lost 3 bases and J 4 bases, leaving 14 bases between the germline ends. The CDR3 spans 15 residues. Germline V gives CDR1 LNHNV, CDR2 YYDKDF (reference sequence).

This clonotype showed up many times. This chain connects TRBV7-2 to TRBJ1-6, with 7 bases lining up with TRBD1. The ends lost 5 bases at V and 9 bases at J; junction bases unmatched: 7. The germline CDR1 and CDR2 sequences are SGHTA and FQGNSA. The CDR3 totals 14 residues. In DNA, the CDR3 is TGTGCCAGCAGCCGACAGGGACAAACTTCACCCCTCCACTTT. Translation: CASSRQGQTSPLHF.

This clonotype was detected only a few times. The CDR3 is CSAQGQASYEQYF. The CDR3 DNA sequence: TGCAGCGCCCAGGGACAGGCCTCCTACGAGCAGTACTTC. The V call is TRBV29-1, the J call TRBJ2-7, with 8 bases identical to TRBD1. The CDR3 is 13 amino acids. Germline CDR1 reads SQVTM; CDR2 reads ANQGSEA. After removal of 7 bases from V and 0 bases from J, the junction contained 5 bases not matched to a gene.

The chain employs TRBV7-9 and TRBJ2-6, with D unresolved. The V end was cut by 2 bases, the J end by 1 base, with 9 bases between. The CDR3 totals 16 residues. In germline, CDR1 is SEHNR, CDR2 FQNEAQ (reference sequence). Here the CDR3 DNA reads TGTGCCAGCAGCTTATATCCGAATTCTGGGGCCAACGTCCTGACTTTC. Translation gives CASSLYPNSGANVLTF.